A single sample is the source of the 6 T cell receptor beta chains below, sequenced in a study of identical twins. TCRdb redid the calling of the 5' RACE reads with MiXCR, one entry per CDR3 protein. The sample consists of some 500,000 distinct CDR3 sequences, 22% of them appearing once. These sequences were also reported in another study, on T cells expressing NK-cell markers.

The source material was CD4+ T cells sorted from blood. The receptors were gathered from a young woman in good health.

This chain connects TRBV20-1 to TRBJ2-1, with 8 bases matching TRBD1. V shed 2 bases and J 14 bases; nucleotides not matched to a gene: 8. The CDR3 runs 12 residues. The germline V gene encodes CDR1 DFQATT and CDR2 SNEGSKA (reference sequence). The CDR3 spells CSARWQGAREFF. For the CDR3, the DNA is TGCAGTGCTAGATGGCAGGGGGCCAGGGAGTTCTTC.

The rearrangement uses TRBV7-2 and TRBJ2-5; 9 bases agree with TRBD2. V shed 5 bases and J 5 bases; nucleotides not matched to a gene: 6. The CDR3 is 14 residues long. Germline V CDR1 and CDR2: SGHTA, FQGNSA. The CDR3 DNA is TGTGCCAGCAGCATTCTAGCGGGATATGAGACCCAGTACTTC. Encoded protein: CASSILAGYETQYF.

CDR3 sequence reads: CASSPTSGGNEQFF. The CDR3 nucleotides read TGTGCCAGCAGTCCGACTAGCGGGGGTAATGAGCAGTTCTTC. The rearrangement links TRBV7-9 to TRBJ2-1, with 12 bases that match TRBD2. The J segment lost 7 bases and the V segment lost 6 bases, leaving 4 bases of the junction unmatched. This CDR3 has 14 residues. In germline, CDR1 is SEHNR, CDR2 FQNEAQ (reference sequence).

V gene TRBV5-1 combines with J gene TRBJ1-2; tentative D call: TRBD1 (5 bases). V was cut by 2 bases and J by 10 bases, with 24 bases left in between. Germline CDR1 is SGHRS and CDR2 is YFSETQ. This CDR3 is 16 amino acids long. The DNA of the CDR3 is TGCGCCAGCAGCTTAGACCGTACGGGGGATTCTGGCGACTACACCTTC. Its translation: CASSLDRTGDSGDYTF.

This clonotype has only a few counts. The V call is TRBV5-1, the J call TRBJ2-3; 11 nucleotides agree with TRBD2. The germline CDR1 and CDR2 sequences are SGHRS and YFSETQ. The junction had 7 bases not matched to a gene; V was cut back by 7 bases and J by 0 bases. There are 16 residues in the CDR3. CDR3 region: CASSPSGGPSTDTQYF. The DNA for the CDR3 is TGCGCCAGCTCCCCTAGCGGGGGGCCAAGCACAGATACGCAGTATTTT. Together with reference TRBV5-1 and TRBJ2-3, the CDR3 gives the full variable domain: KAGVTQTPRYLIKTRGQQVTLSCSPISGHRSVSWYQQTPGQGLQFLFEYFSETQRNKGNFPGRFSGRQFSNSRSEMNVSTLELGDSALYLCASSPSGGPSTDTQYFGPGTRLTVL.

The chain combines TRBV12-3 or TRBV12-4 with TRBJ2-1, with 10 bases lining up with TRBD1. The ends lost 3 bases at V and 7 bases at J; junction bases unmatched: 6. The CDR3 consists of 15 residues. CDR3 sequence reads: CASSFKGQGTNEQFF. In nucleotides, the CDR3 is TGTGCCAGCAGTTTTAAGGGACAGGGGACAAATGAGCAGTTCTTC.